A single sample gave rise to the 27 T cell receptor beta chains below, sequenced in a study of T cell repertoires in cytomegalovirus infection. The antigens these receptors bind are not known. TCRdb fed the reads into MiXCR, producing one record per CDR3 protein. The table lists about a million distinct CDR3 sequences, about a third of them singletons. Sample: cultured CD8+ T cells from PBMCs, taken from culture after CMV antigen stimulation. The receptors were gathered from a human donor in good health (CMV status not recorded). Some clones in this sample may be carry-over from other donors' samples.

This clonotype was recorded a few times. The chain carries TRBV27 and TRBJ2-7, with D tentatively TRBD1 (6 bases). Germline loops: CDR1 MNHEY, CDR2 SMNVEV (reference sequence). Trimming took 4 bases from V and 3 from J, leaving 16 bases between them. The CDR3 length is 15 residues. CDR3 DNA: TGTGCCAGCAGTTCAAGGGGGTCCCCCTTCTACGAGCAGTACTTC. Protein sequence: CASSSRGSPFYEQYF.

This clonotype was seen many times. CDR3 region: CASSSRRDRVKDTQYF. In DNA form, the CDR3 reads TGTGCCAGCAGCTCCCGGCGGGACAGGGTAAAAGATACGCAGTATTTT. The rearrangement joins TRBV7-8 to TRBJ2-3; 9 positions agree with TRBD1. The germline gives CDR1 SGHVS, CDR2 FQNEAQ. V lost 4 bases to trimming and J lost 5 bases; unmatched junction nucleotides: 10. The CDR3 totals 16 residues.

The chain uses TRBV5-3 and TRBJ2-5; possibly TRBD2 for D (6 bases). TRBV5-3 is designated an ORF whose function remains uncertain. With 8 bases removed from V and 4 bases from J, the gap between germline ends came to 21 bases. This CDR3 is built from 15 residues. The CDR3 DNA reads TGTGCCAGCAGCGGACGGGGGATCGGGGGAGAGACCCAGTACTTC. Its protein is CASSGRGIGGETQYF.

This clonotype has more than one count but fewer than ten. The gene calls are TRBV7-9 and TRBJ1-6, with 7 bases aligning to TRBD1. Germline loops: CDR1 SEHNR, CDR2 FQNEAQ (reference sequence). V was clipped by 10 bases and J by 6 bases; unmatched bases: 9. This CDR3 spans 14 amino acids. Written as DNA, the CDR3 is TGTGCCACCCATCCCGGGACAGCTAATTCACCCCTCCACTTT. Translating gives CATHPGTANSPLHF.

The rearrangement uses TRBV27 and TRBJ2-3, with D uncertain. The CDR3 has 15 amino acids. The germline V gene encodes CDR1 MNHEY and CDR2 SMNVEV (reference sequence). The V end lost 5 bases, the J end lost 3 bases, and 15 bases lay between the germline ends. The CDR3 reads CASSHYIGWTDTQYF. The CDR3 nucleotides are TGTGCCAGCAGTCACTACATTGGATGGACAGATACGCAGTATTTT.

This clonotype came up many times. The V call is TRBV7-2, the J call TRBJ1-1; D gene uncertain. The V and J ends lost 2 bases and 0 bases respectively, with 13 bases between them. In germline, CDR1 is SGHTA, CDR2 FQGNSA. The CDR3 is made up of 16 amino acids. The CDR3, as DNA: TGTGCCAGCAGCTTATATGTGGCGCGTATGAACACTGAAGCTTTCTTT. It translates to CASSLYVARMNTEAFF.

This clonotype was found once. The chain recombines TRBV11-1 with TRBJ2-1, with a possible D match to TRBD1 (5 bases). Looked up from germline, CDR1 is SGHAT and CDR2 is FQDESV (reference sequence). V was pared by 4 bases and J by 4 bases, with 17 bases between. The CDR3 is made up of 16 amino acids. CDR3 DNA sequence: TGTGCCAGCAGCTCCACCCTGACAGATTTTTACAATGAGCAGTTCTTC. Its protein product is CASSSTLTDFYNEQFF.

There are a few counts of this clonotype. V usage is TRBV7-9 and J usage is TRBJ2-1; TRBD2 matches at 16 bases. From germline, CDR1 is SEHNR and CDR2 FQNEAQ (reference sequence). V lost 3 bases to trimming and J lost 10 bases; unmatched junction nucleotides: 12. This CDR3 contains 18 residues. CDR3 in amino acids: CASSFRVTGTSGGEEQFF. The DNA of the CDR3 is TGTGCCAGCAGCTTCAGGGTTACCGGGACTAGCGGGGGGGAGGAGCAGTTCTTC.

In the case of this clonotype: A clone one base away is much larger, so this may be a read error. The chain uses TRBV7-6 and TRBJ2-1, with 13 bases aligning to TRBD2. The CDR3 length is 18 residues. From germline, CDR1 is SGHVS and CDR2 FNYEAQ. The CDR3 coding sequence is TGTGTCAGCAGCTTAGGGACTAGCGGGGACCAGCGGACAAATGAGCAGTTCTTC. It specifies CVSSLGTSGDQRTNEQFF.

This clonotype was seen more than once but under ten times. The chain joins TRBV19 to TRBJ1-3; TRBD1 agrees at 9 bases. CDR3 length: 17 amino acids. Germline trimming cut 4 bases from V and 1 base from J; bases unmatched to any gene: 8. Germline loops: CDR1 LNHDA, CDR2 SQIVND (reference sequence). The CDR3 loop reads CASSTRTGALSGNTIYF. In DNA form, the CDR3 reads TGTGCCAGTAGTACAAGGACAGGGGCACTATCTGGAAACACCATATATTTT.

This clonotype was recorded once. The rearrangement joins TRBV9 to TRBJ2-5; 7 bases match TRBD1. V dropped 4 bases and J dropped 3; count of bases not matched to a gene: 9. Germline CDR1 is SGDLS and CDR2 is YYNGEE. The length of the CDR3 is 15 residues. The CDR3 loop reads CASSLWDSRKETQYF. CDR3 in DNA: TGTGCCAGCAGCCTCTGGGACAGCCGAAAAGAGACCCAGTACTTC.

This clonotype has more than one count but fewer than ten. The chain employs TRBV10-3 and TRBJ1-3; the match to TRBD1 covers 10 bases. This CDR3 is built from 16 residues. The V gene's germline CDR1 is ENHRY and CDR2 SYGVKD. V shed 8 bases, J shed 1 base, and the junction held 8 bases outside the gene matches. DNA for the CDR3: TGTGCCATCCTCGCAAGGACAGGGGGTTCTGGAAACACCATATATTTT. Encoded protein: CAILARTGGSGNTIYF.

This clonotype was found many times. This sequence joins TRBV7-8 and TRBJ2-7; 7 bases align to TRBD1. CDR1 is SGHVS, CDR2 FQNEAQ, per germline. The CDR3 totals 17 residues. The J segment lost 4 bases and the V segment lost 4 bases, leaving 16 bases of the junction unmatched. CDR3 loop: CASSWSTGLHLGYEQYV. As DNA, the CDR3 is TGTGCCAGCAGCTGGTCGACAGGGCTTCACTTAGGGTACGAGCAGTACGTC.

This sequence joins TRBV25-1 and TRBJ2-1; D may correspond to TRBD1 or TRBD2 (5 bases each). This CDR3 contains 14 residues. Trimming took off 5 bases at V and 5 bases at J, with 13 bases between the two ends. Germline-derived CDR1 and CDR2 are MGHDK and SYGVNS. The CDR3 coding sequence is TGTGCCAGCAGTTACACGGGGCGCCACAATGAGCAGTTCTTC. It codes for CASSYTGRHNEQFF.

The table lists this clonotype with a few counts. The chain has TRBV5-5 and TRBJ2-3; D may be TRBD1 or TRBD2 (6 bases each). CDR1 is SGHKS and CDR2 is YYEKEE in the germline V gene (reference sequence). CDR3 length: 14 amino acids. The V end lost 1 base, the J end lost 6 bases, and 12 bases lay between the germline ends. The CDR3, as DNA: TGTGCCAGCAGCTTGTCCGGGGGCAGGGATACGCAGTATTTT. It specifies CASSLSGGRDTQYF.

This clonotype was counted a few times. The J gene is TRBJ1-4, the V gene TRBV7-9; D remains unclear. This CDR3 region has 14 residues. The ends were cut back, 6 bases at V and 4 bases at J, with 12 bases in the middle. CDR1 SEHNR and CDR2 FQNEAQ come from the germline V gene (reference sequence). This chain's CDR3 is CASRTAGSNEKLFF. The DNA of the CDR3 is TGTGCCAGCAGGACCGCGGGGAGTAATGAAAAACTGTTTTTT.

This clonotype appeared many times. The chain couples TRBV6-5 to TRBJ1-1; D is uncertain. Trimming took off 2 bases at V and 0 bases at J, with 7 bases between the two ends. This CDR3 spans 14 amino acids. Germline V CDR1 and CDR2: MNHEY, SVGAGI. CDR3 protein: CASSYDDMNTEAFF. The DNA for the CDR3 is TGTGCCAGCAGTTACGATGATATGAACACTGAAGCTTTCTTT.

This clonotype was detected a few times. The J gene is TRBJ2-7, the V gene TRBV27, with 9 bases fitting TRBD1. The ends lost 6 bases at V and 4 bases at J; junction bases unmatched: 10. CDR1 is MNHEY and CDR2 is SMNVEV in the germline V gene (reference sequence). The CDR3 runs to 15 residues. In DNA form, the CDR3 reads TGTGCCAGCAGCATGACAGGGGGGTACGGGTACGAGCAGTACGTC. This translates into CASSMTGGYGYEQYV.

The chain recombines TRBV6-6 with TRBJ2-5, with D tentatively TRBD2 (6 bases). Trimming took 2 bases from V and 5 from J, leaving 15 bases between them. The CDR3 contains 15 residues. Germline CDR1 and CDR2: MNHNY and SVGAGI (reference sequence). CDR3: CASSYPPEGLETQYF. The CDR3 DNA sequence: TGTGCCAGCAGTTACCCGCCGGAGGGGTTGGAGACCCAGTACTTC.

This clonotype showed up just a few times. This chain uses TRBV27 with TRBJ2-1, with a tentative D call TRBD2 (7 bases). The germline CDR1 and CDR2 sequences are MNHEY and SMNVEV (reference sequence). V was shortened by 5 bases and J by 9 bases, with 20 bases between the two germline ends. The CDR3 has 15 amino acids. The CDR3 here is CASSPKGGAWSEQFF. The DNA of the CDR3 is TGTGCCAGCAGTCCCAAAGGGGGGGCCTGGAGTGAGCAGTTCTTC.

This chain connects TRBV7-9 to TRBJ1-1, with D possibly matching TRBD1 (5 bases). With 2 bases removed from V and 10 bases from J, the gap between germline ends came to 14 bases. Germline V gene data show CDR1 as SEHNR and CDR2 as FQNEAQ (reference sequence). CDR3 length: 13 residues. This CDR3 reads CASSLSGEGRAFF. In nucleotides, the CDR3 is TGTGCCAGCAGCTTATCGGGGGAGGGGAGAGCTTTCTTT.

This chain links TRBV27 with TRBJ1-5; no reliable D call. This CDR3 spans 15 amino acids. V was clipped by 8 bases and J by 0 bases, with 14 bases between them. Germline assignment: CDR1 MNHEY and CDR2 SMNVEV (reference sequence). The CDR3: CASSAGGLSNQPQHF. CDR3 in DNA: TGTGCCAGCTCTGCGGGAGGGCTTAGCAATCAGCCCCAGCATTTT.

This chain joins TRBV13 and TRBJ1-4; D possibly corresponds to TRBD1 (6 bases). Trimming took off 2 bases at V and 8 bases at J, with 12 bases between the two ends. The CDR3 totals 14 residues. CDR1 and CDR2 (germline): PRHDT, FYEKMQ (reference sequence). CDR3 amino acids: CASSLSGDVEKLFF. The DNA for the CDR3 is TGTGCCAGCAGCTTATCAGGGGATGTCGAAAAACTGTTTTTT.

The rearrangement joins TRBV4-1 to TRBJ1-1, with D hard to call. This CDR3 contains 16 residues. CDR1 and CDR2 (germline): MGHRA, YSYEKL. The V end lost 0 bases, the J end lost 0 bases, and 11 bases lay between the germline ends. This CDR3 is CASSQERGRMNTEAFF. The CDR3 DNA is TGCGCCAGCAGCCAAGAACGGGGTCGGATGAACACTGAAGCTTTCTTT.

As to this clonotype: The junction differs from germline at one of its ends, possibly a read error. The chain recombines TRBV7-6 with TRBJ2-5; 7 bases are shared with TRBD2. The CDR3 covers 13 residues. Germline loops: CDR1 SGHVS, CDR2 FNYEAQ. CDR3 in DNA: TGTGCCAGCGTCGGACTAGGGCAAGAGAACCAGTACTTC. Translation: CASVGLGQENQYF.

In its sample, this clonotype was seen many times. V usage is TRBV7-2 and J usage is TRBJ2-1; no clear D gene. Trimming took 3 bases from V and 15 from J, leaving 15 bases between them. The germline V gene encodes CDR1 SGHTA and CDR2 FQGNSA. This CDR3 contains 12 residues. This chain's CDR3 is CASSFGSQLGFF. The CDR3 nucleotides are TGTGCCAGCAGCTTCGGGTCTCAACTCGGGTTCTTC. Full variable domain (missing parts from reference TRBV7-2 and TRBJ2-1): GAGVSQSPSNKVTEKGKDVELRCDPISGHTALYWYRQSLGQGLEFLIYFQGNSAPDKSGLPSDRFSAERTGGSVSTLTIQRTQQEDSAVYLCASSFGSQLGFFGPGTRLTVL.

A few counts support this clonotype. V and J are TRBV29-1 and TRBJ2-7; D is unclear. The CDR3 length is 12 residues. Trimming left V 5 bases short and J 6 bases short, with 14 bases between. CDR1 is SQVTM, CDR2 ANQGSEA, per germline. In DNA, the CDR3 is TGCAGCGTTCCCGCAACCACGGGCGAGCAGTACTTC. This codes for CSVPATTGEQYF.